This TCR beta chain was identified during a study of blood T cell repertoires in COVID-19. About the study: The analysed material was cDNA or gDNA that came from T cells, B-cell-depleted T cells, or PBMCs.

Libraries were prepared by immunoSEQ multiplex PCR; TCRdb keeps only in-frame clonotypes and omits some of them. The sample includes a few hundred thousand clones, about 92% of them seen just once. The age range of participants was about 18 to 100 years, with residence in about two dozen US areas. Sequenced material: PBMCs or T cells enriched from blood (not recorded which). The clonotype originates from a woman aged 30 to 39 who had recovered from COVID-19.

The chain's CDR3 is CASSRVFGAHFDTEAFF. CDR3 nucleotide sequence: TGCGCCAGCAGCCGTGTTTTTGGGGCGCACTTCGACACTGAAGCTTTCTTT. The chain uses TRBV4-1 and TRBJ1-1; D may be TRBD1 (5 bases). Trimming stripped 4 bases from V and 3 bases from J, with 21 bases between. This CDR3 contains 17 residues. Germline V gives CDR1 MGHRA, CDR2 YSYEKL.